The 2 T cell receptor beta chains listed next were all sequenced from one sample in a study of graft-versus-host responses after intestinal transplantation. The protocol was immunoSEQ multiplex PCR, while the TCRdb copy is restricted to in-frame clones and leaves out a portion. In the table there are 10,000 or so clones, about 32% of which are singletons. The sample was alloreactive CD4+ T cells from a mixed lymphocyte reaction culture, taken before intestinal transplant. Documented subset: CFSE-low proliferating T cells sorted from approximately 6-day pre-transplant mixed lymphocyte reaction (GvH or HvG direction). The source of these receptors is a human patient who received an intestinal transplant.

This clone came up a few times. This chain links TRBV6-5 with TRBJ2-7; D may be TRBD2 (6 bases). V shed 5 bases and J shed 3 bases, with 14 bases lying between them. The CDR3 length is 14 residues. CDR1 and CDR2 from the germline V gene are MNHEY and SVGAGI. In DNA, the CDR3 is TGTGCCAGCAGTGGACCGGGACTGTACTACGAGCAGTACTTC. Translating gives CASSGPGLYYEQYF.

V and J are TRBV28 and TRBJ1-4; TRBD1 is a possible D gene (5 bases). V lost 2 bases and J lost 6, with 16 bases in between. The CDR3 has 16 amino acids. Germline loops: CDR1 MDHEN, CDR2 SYDVKM. The CDR3 DNA is TGTGCCAGCAGTTTACCCCCTCGGGGGATACATGAAAAACTGTTTTTT. It yields the protein CASSLPPRGIHEKLFF.